The 20 T cell receptor beta chains listed next were all sequenced from one sample in a study of cytomegalovirus exposure and HLA in healthy donors. A multiplex PCR was run with 60 Vbeta primers and 13 Jbeta primers. Assay used: immunoSEQ multiplex PCR; TCRdb lists only in-frame clones, some missing. The sample consists of some 110,000 clones, almost 70% of them appearing once. Sequenced material: PBMCs. The receptor set was obtained from a man aged 25 to 40 in good health and CMV-seropositive.

This chain connects TRBV30 to TRBJ2-7; a possible D gene is TRBD2 (5 bases). The CDR3 is 13 amino acids. CDR1 GTSNPN and CDR2 SVGIG come from the germline V gene (reference sequence). Trimming took off 4 bases at V and 2 bases at J, with 12 bases between the two ends. CDR3: CAWTAGVTYEQYF. The CDR3 coding sequence is TGTGCCTGGACTGCGGGTGTTACCTACGAGCAGTACTTC.

The J gene is TRBJ1-5, the V gene TRBV28; 7 bases line up with TRBD1. The CDR3 contains 14 residues. Germline CDR1 and CDR2: MDHEN and SYDVKM. Losses at the gene ends were 4 bases for V and 1 base for J; bases not matched to a gene: 1. The CDR3 spells CASSYRGSNQPQHF. The CDR3 DNA follows: TGTGCCAGCAGTTACAGGGGAAGCAATCAGCCCCAGCATTTT.

The genes are TRBV5-4 and TRBJ2-1, with D uncertain. Looked up from germline, CDR1 is SGHNT and CDR2 is YYREEE (reference sequence). With 0 bases removed from V and 7 bases from J, the gap between germline ends came to 5 bases. This CDR3 region has 12 residues. CDR3 sequence: CASSLAGNEQFF. The CDR3 bases are TGTGCCAGCAGCTTGGCAGGAAATGAGCAGTTCTTC.

This clone was found a few times. This rearrangement joins TRBV7-9 to TRBJ1-5; D gene ambiguous. CDR1 SEHNR and CDR2 FQNEAQ come from the germline V gene (reference sequence). Trimming shortened V by 2 bases and J by 4 bases, and 9 bases separated the two germline ends. The CDR3 is 14 amino acids. This chain's CDR3 is CASSLNRGNQPQHF. CDR3 nucleotide sequence: TGTGCCAGCAGCTTAAACCGAGGGAATCAGCCCCAGCATTTT.

The chain carries TRBV7-3 and TRBJ2-1; 13 nucleotides match TRBD2. This CDR3 is built from 17 residues. The germline V gene encodes CDR1 SGHTA and CDR2 FQGTGA. The V and J ends lost 4 bases and 9 bases, in that order; junction bases with no gene match: 12. The DNA for the CDR3 is TGTGCCAGCAGCTCCTCCGCAGGACTAGCGGGAGTTAGTGAGCAGTTCTTC. As protein: CASSSSAGLAGVSEQFF.

J is TRBJ1-1 and V is TRBV21-1; the table's D call, TRBD1, has no DNA check behind it. TRBV21-1 is described as a pseudogene. The CDR3 is 15 residues long. The CDR3 bases are TGTGCCAGCAGCAAAACGACAGGGGATGCCACTGAAGCTTTCTTT. Its translation: CASSKTTGDATEAFF.

A single count supports this clone. This rearrangement joins TRBV27 to TRBJ2-1; TRBD2 matches 7 bases. The CDR3 contains 15 residues. In germline, CDR1 is MNHEY, CDR2 SMNVEV (reference sequence). V was clipped by 4 bases and J by 9 bases; unmatched bases: 12. This CDR3 reads CASSSAPLRLAEQFF. In DNA form, the CDR3 reads TGTGCCAGCAGTTCCGCTCCGCTACGACTAGCTGAGCAGTTCTTC.

The V call is TRBV27, the J call TRBJ2-7; 11 nucleotides align to TRBD1. Losses at the gene ends were 2 bases for V and 6 bases for J; bases not matched to a gene: 3. Per germline, CDR1 MNHEY and CDR2 SMNVEV (reference sequence). The CDR3 contains 14 residues. The CDR3 sequence: CASSLLGQGGEQYF. As DNA, the CDR3 is TGTGCCAGCAGTTTACTGGGACAGGGGGGCGAGCAGTACTTC.

J is TRBJ2-2 and V is TRBV7-3; 8 bases line up with TRBD2. The J segment lost 6 bases and the V segment lost 5 bases, leaving 11 bases of the junction unmatched. Germline lookup yields CDR1 SGHTA and CDR2 FQGTGA. CDR3 length: 16 residues. CDR3 sequence (DNA): TGTGCCAGCAGCCCCTCATCCGGGAGGGCCCCCGGGGAGCTGTTTTTT. The encoded protein is CASSPSSGRAPGELFF.

J is TRBJ2-6 and V is TRBV18; 8 bases align to TRBD2. The V gene end was trimmed by 6 bases and the J gene end by 2 bases; junction bases not matched to a gene: 12. Germline V gives CDR1 KGHSH, CDR2 LQKENI. The CDR3 runs 18 residues. The CDR3 protein is CASSFPGGAPTGANVLTF. The CDR3 DNA sequence: TGTGCCAGCTCCTTCCCGGGGGGGGCGCCGACTGGGGCCAACGTCCTGACTTTC. The entire variable domain, with the rest obtained from reference TRBV18 and TRBJ2-6, is as follows: NAGVMQNPRHLVRRRGQEARLRCSPMKGHSHVYWYRQLPEEGLKFMVYLQKENIIDESGMPKERFSAEFPKEGPSILRIQQVVRGDSAAYFCASSFPGGAPTGANVLTFGAGSRLTVL.

This clone was observed a few times. The rearrangement links TRBV11-3 to TRBJ2-2, with TRBD2 as a possible D gene (5 bases). V lost 3 bases to trimming and J lost 1 base, with 9 bases between them. The CDR3 is 15 amino acids. CDR1 SGHNT and CDR2 YENEEA come from the germline V gene. The CDR3 loop is CASSFGRENTGELFF. DNA for the CDR3: TGTGCCAGCAGCTTCGGTCGGGAGAACACCGGGGAGCTGTTTTTT.

This clone has only one observation. The rearrangement uses TRBV5-1 and TRBJ1-1; 8 bases are shared with TRBD1. The CDR3 extends over 19 amino acids. The junction had 19 bases not matched to a gene; V was cut back by 0 bases and J by 6 bases. The germline gives CDR1 SGHRS, CDR2 YFSETQ. The CDR3 DNA is TGCGCCAGCAGCTTGGGTGTGACAGGGGTTGGCCCGTGGCGGTCTGAAGCTTTCTTT. Its translation is CASSLGVTGVGPWRSEAFF.

The V and J genes are TRBV13 and TRBJ2-1; TRBD2 might be the D (5 bases). V lost 5 bases to trimming and J lost 4 bases, with 12 bases between them. The CDR3 has 14 amino acids. Germline V gives CDR1 PRHDT, CDR2 FYEKMQ (reference sequence). CDR3 sequence (DNA): TGTGCCAGCAGCGCAACTAGGTTGTACAATGAGCAGTTCTTC. It codes for CASSATRLYNEQFF.

The CDR3 coding sequence is TGTGCCATCAGTGAGTCGAGAGAGACCCAGTACTTC. As protein: CAISESRETQYF. The chain is built from TRBV10-3 and TRBJ2-5; no reliable D call. Germline assignment: CDR1 ENHRY and CDR2 SYGVKD. This CDR3 is 12 amino acids long. Trimming took off 0 bases at V and 4 bases at J, with 3 bases between the two ends.

The chain employs TRBV5-1 and TRBJ2-1; TRBD1 is a possible D gene (5 bases). The germline V gene has CDR1 SGHRS and CDR2 YFSETQ. Trimming removed 4 bases from V and 0 bases from J, with 14 bases in between. This CDR3 is built from 16 residues. The CDR3, as DNA: TGCGCCAGCAGCCGAATGGGGCCTGGCTCCTACAATGAGCAGTTCTTC. The encoded protein is CASSRMGPGSYNEQFF.

The J gene is TRBJ1-2, the V gene TRBV19, with D maybe TRBD1 (6 bases). The CDR3 loop spans 17 amino acids. With 3 bases removed from V and 3 bases from J, the gap between germline ends came to 20 bases. Germline CDR1 LNHDA, CDR2 SQIVND (reference sequence). CDR3 sequence reads: CASSMGWIQGPDYGYTF. Here the CDR3 DNA reads TGTGCCAGTAGTATGGGGTGGATCCAGGGGCCCGACTATGGCTACACCTTC.

The CDR3 here is CASSQVAGPSTDTQYF. The DNA of the CDR3 is TGCGCCAGCAGCCAAGTAGCGGGTCCTAGCACAGATACGCAGTATTTT. This rearrangement joins TRBV4-1 to TRBJ2-3, with 7 bases identical to TRBD2. The V gene's germline CDR1 is MGHRA and CDR2 YSYEKL. The CDR3 extends over 16 amino acids. With 1 base clipped from V and 0 bases from J, the junction kept 4 bases outside the gene matches.

J is TRBJ2-1 and V is TRBV5-4; perhaps TRBD1 as D (6 bases). V was pared by 4 bases and J by 15 bases, with 14 bases between. The CDR3 length is 11 residues. Germline values: CDR1 SGHNT, CDR2 YYREEE (reference sequence). In DNA, the CDR3 is TGTGCCAGCAGCAGGGGGACCCAGGCGTTCTTC. Encoded protein: CASSRGTQAFF.

This clone was seen only a few times. The V call is TRBV19, the J call TRBJ1-5, with D possibly TRBD1 on 5 matching bases. Trimming took off 3 bases at V and 4 bases at J, with 13 bases between the two ends. This CDR3 contains 15 residues. Germline V gives CDR1 LNHDA, CDR2 SQIVND (reference sequence). The CDR3 nucleotides are TGTGCCAGTAGTATCTTCGCCCAGGGTAATCAGCCCCAGCATTTT. This codes for CASSIFAQGNQPQHF.

This clone was observed once. The chain combines TRBV19 with TRBJ1-5, with 9 bases that match TRBD1. Unmatched junction bases numbered 6, after V lost 4 bases and J lost 5 bases. This CDR3 comprises 15 residues. Germline loops: CDR1 LNHDA, CDR2 SQIVND (reference sequence). Written as DNA, the CDR3 is TGTGCCAGTAGTAAGCGGGACAGGGAGGATCAGCCCCAGCATTTT. Protein: CASSKRDREDQPQHF.